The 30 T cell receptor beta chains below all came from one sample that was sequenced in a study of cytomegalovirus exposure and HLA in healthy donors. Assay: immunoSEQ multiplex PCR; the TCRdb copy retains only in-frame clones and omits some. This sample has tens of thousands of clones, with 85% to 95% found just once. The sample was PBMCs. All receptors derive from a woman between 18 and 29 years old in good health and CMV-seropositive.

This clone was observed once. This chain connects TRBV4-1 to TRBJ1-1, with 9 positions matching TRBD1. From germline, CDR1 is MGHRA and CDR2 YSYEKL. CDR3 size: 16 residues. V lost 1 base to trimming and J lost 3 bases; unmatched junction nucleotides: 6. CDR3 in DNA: TGCGCCAGCAGCCAAGTTGGGGACAGGGCAGACACTGAAGCTTTCTTT. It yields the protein CASSQVGDRADTEAFF.

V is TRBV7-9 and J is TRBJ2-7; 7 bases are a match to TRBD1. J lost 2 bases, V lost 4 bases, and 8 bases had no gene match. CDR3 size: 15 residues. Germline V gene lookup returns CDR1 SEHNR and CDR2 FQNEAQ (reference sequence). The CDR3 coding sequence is TGTGCCAGCAGCTCCCTGGACAGGCCAGCCTACGAGCAGTACTTC. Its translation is CASSSLDRPAYEQYF. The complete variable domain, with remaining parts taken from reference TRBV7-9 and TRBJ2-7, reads DTGVSQNPRHKITKRGQNVTFRCDPISEHNRLYWYRQTLGQGPEFLTYFQNEAQLEKSRLLSDRFSAERPKGSFSTLEIQRTEQGDSAMYLCASSSLDRPAYEQYFGPGTRLTVT.

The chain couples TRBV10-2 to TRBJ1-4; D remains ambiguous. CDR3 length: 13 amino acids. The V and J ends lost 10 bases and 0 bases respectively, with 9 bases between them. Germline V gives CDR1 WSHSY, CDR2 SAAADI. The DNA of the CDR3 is TGCGCCACCCAGATGCCAACTAATGAAAAACTGTTTTTT. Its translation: CATQMPTNEKLFF.

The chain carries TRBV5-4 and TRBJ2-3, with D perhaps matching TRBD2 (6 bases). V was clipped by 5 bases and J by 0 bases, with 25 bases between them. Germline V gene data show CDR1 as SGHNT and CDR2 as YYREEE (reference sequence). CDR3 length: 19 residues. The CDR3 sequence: CASRGTPSSRSPSTDTQYF. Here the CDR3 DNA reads TGTGCCAGCAGAGGGACTCCTTCCTCCCGGTCCCCTAGCACAGATACGCAGTATTTT.

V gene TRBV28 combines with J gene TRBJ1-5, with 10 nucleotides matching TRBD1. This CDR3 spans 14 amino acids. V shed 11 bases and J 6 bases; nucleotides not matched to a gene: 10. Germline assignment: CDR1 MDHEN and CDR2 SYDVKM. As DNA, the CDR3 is TGTGCCTGCCGAGTGGACAGGGGGAGTCAGCCCCAGCATTTT. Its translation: CACRVDRGSQPQHF. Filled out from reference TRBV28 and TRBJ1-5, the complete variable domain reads DVKVTQSSRYLVKRTGEKVFLECVQDMDHENMFWYRQDPGLGLRLIYFSYDVKMKEKGDIPEGYSVSREKKERFSLILESASTNQTSMYLCACRVDRGSQPQHFGDGTRLSIL.

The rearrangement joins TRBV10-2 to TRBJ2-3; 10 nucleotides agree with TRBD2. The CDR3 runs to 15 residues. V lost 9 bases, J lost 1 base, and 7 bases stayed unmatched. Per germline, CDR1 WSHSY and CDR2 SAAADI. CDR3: CASSQAGGRTDTQYF. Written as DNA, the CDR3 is TGCGCCAGTAGTCAAGCGGGGGGGCGCACAGATACGCAGTATTTT.

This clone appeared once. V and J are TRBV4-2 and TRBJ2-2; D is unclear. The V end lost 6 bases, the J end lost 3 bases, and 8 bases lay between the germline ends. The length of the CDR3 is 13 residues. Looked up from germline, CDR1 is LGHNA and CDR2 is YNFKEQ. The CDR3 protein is CASRQNYTGELFF. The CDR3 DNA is TGTGCCAGCAGGCAGAATTACACCGGGGAGCTGTTTTTT.

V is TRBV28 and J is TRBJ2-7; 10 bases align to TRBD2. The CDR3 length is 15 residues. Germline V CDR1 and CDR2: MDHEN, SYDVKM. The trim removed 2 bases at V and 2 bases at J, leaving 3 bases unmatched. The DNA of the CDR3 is TGTGCCAGCAGTTTACGGCTAGCGGGAGCCTACGAGCAGTACTTC. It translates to CASSLRLAGAYEQYF.

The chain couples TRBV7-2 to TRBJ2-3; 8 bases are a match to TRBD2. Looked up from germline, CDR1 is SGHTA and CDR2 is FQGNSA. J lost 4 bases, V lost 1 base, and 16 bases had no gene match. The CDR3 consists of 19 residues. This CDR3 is CASSLEASSGSVRADTQYF. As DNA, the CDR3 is TGTGCCAGCAGCTTAGAGGCATCGAGCGGGAGTGTGAGGGCAGATACGCAGTATTTT.

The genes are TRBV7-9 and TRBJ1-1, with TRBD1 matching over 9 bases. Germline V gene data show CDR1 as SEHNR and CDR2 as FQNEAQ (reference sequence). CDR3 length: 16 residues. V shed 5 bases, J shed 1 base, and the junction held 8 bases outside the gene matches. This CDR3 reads CASSRPGQGQNTEAFF. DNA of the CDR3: TGTGCCAGCAGCCGTCCGGGACAGGGCCAGAACACTGAAGCTTTCTTT. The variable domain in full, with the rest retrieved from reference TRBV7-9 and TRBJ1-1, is DTGVSQNPRHKITKRGQNVTFRCDPISEHNRLYWYRQTLGQGPEFLTYFQNEAQLEKSRLLSDRFSAERPKGSFSTLEIQRTEQGDSAMYLCASSRPGQGQNTEAFFGQGTRLTVV.

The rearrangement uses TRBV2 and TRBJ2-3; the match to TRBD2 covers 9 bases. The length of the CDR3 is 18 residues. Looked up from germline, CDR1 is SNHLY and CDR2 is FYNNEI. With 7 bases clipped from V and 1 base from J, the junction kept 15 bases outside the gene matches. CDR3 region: CASTGLGAGGPGTDTQYF. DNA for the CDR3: TGTGCCAGCACCGGATTGGGTGCGGGGGGGCCAGGCACAGATACGCAGTATTTT.

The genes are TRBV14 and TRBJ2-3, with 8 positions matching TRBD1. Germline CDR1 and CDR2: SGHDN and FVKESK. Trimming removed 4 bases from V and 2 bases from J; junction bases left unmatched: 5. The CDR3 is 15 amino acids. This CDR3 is CASSPRQGYTDTQYF. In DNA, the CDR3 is TGTGCCAGCAGCCCCCGACAGGGGTACACAGATACGCAGTATTTT.

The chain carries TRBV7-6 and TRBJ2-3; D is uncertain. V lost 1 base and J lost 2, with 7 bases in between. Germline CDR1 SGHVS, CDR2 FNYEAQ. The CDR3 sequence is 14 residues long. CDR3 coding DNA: TGTGCCAGCAGCTTAGGACTCTTCACAGATACGCAGTATTTT. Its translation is CASSLGLFTDTQYF. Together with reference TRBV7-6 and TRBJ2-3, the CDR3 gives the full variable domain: GAGVSQSPRYKVTKRGQDVALRCDPISGHVSLYWYRQALGQGPEFLTYFNYEAQQDKSGLPNDRFSAERPEGSISTLTIQRTEQRDSAMYRCASSLGLFTDTQYFGPGTRLTVL.

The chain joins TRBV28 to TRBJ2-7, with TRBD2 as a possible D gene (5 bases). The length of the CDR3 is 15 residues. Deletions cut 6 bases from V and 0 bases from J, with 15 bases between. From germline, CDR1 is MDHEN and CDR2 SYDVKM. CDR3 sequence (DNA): TGTGCCAGCAGCGTAGCGCGGACGGTCTCCTACGAGCAGTACTTC. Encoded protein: CASSVARTVSYEQYF.

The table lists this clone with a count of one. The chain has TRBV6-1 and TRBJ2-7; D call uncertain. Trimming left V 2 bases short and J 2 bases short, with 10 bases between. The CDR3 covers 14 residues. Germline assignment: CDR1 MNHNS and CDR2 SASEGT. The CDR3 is CASSESPGPYEQYF. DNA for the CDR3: TGTGCCAGCAGTGAAAGCCCAGGCCCCTACGAGCAGTACTTC.

The CDR3 is CASSLGANPEAFF. The CDR3 coding sequence is TGTGCCAGCAGTTTAGGGGCTAATCCTGAAGCTTTCTTT. V gene TRBV28 combines with J gene TRBJ1-1; D is possibly TRBD1 (5 bases). This CDR3 has 13 residues. Between the trimmed V and J ends, which lost 2 bases and 6 bases, there was a span of 10 bases. Germline lookup yields CDR1 MDHEN and CDR2 SYDVKM.

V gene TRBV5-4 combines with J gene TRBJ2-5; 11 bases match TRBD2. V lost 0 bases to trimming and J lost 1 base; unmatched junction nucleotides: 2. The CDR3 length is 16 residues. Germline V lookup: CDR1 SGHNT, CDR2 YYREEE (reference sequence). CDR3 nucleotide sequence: TGTGCCAGCAGCTTGGGACTAGCGGGGCTCCAAGAGACCCAGTACTTC. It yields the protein CASSLGLAGLQETQYF. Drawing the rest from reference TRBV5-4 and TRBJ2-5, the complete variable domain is ETGVTQSPTHLIKTRGQQVTLRCSSQSGHNTVSWYQQALGQGPQFIFQYYREEENGRGNFPPRFSGLQFPNYSSELNVNALELDDSALYLCASSLGLAGLQETQYFGPGTRLLVL.

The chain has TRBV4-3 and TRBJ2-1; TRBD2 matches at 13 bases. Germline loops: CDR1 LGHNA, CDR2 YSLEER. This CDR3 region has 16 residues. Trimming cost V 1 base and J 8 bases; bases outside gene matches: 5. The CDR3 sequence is CASSQVGLAGVDEQFF. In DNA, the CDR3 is TGCGCCAGCAGCCAAGTCGGACTAGCGGGAGTGGATGAGCAGTTCTTC.

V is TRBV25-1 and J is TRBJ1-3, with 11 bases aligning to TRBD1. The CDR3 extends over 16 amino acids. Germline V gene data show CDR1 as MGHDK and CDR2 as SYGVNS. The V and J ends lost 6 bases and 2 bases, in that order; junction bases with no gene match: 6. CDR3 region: CASSTGQGAAGNTIYF. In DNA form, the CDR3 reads TGTGCCAGCAGCACTGGACAGGGGGCCGCTGGAAACACCATATATTTT. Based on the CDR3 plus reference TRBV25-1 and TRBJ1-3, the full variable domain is EADIYQTPRYLVIGTGKKITLECSQTMGHDKMYWYQQDPGMELHLIHYSYGVNSTEKGDLSSESTVSRIRTEHFPLTLESARPSHTSQYLCASSTGQGAAGNTIYFGEGSWLTVV.

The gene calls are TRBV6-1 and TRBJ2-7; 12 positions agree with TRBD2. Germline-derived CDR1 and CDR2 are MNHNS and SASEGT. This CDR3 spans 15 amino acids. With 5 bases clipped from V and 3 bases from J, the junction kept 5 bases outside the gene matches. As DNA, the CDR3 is TGTGCCAGCAGTCCGAGACTAGCGGGGGTCTACGAGCAGTACTTC. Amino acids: CASSPRLAGVYEQYF.

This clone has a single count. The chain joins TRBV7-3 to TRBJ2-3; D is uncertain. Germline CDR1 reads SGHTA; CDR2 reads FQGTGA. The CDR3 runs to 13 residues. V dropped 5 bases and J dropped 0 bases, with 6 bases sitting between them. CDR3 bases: TGTGCCAGCAGCCCGTCTAGCACAGATACGCAGTATTTT. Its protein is CASSPSSTDTQYF.

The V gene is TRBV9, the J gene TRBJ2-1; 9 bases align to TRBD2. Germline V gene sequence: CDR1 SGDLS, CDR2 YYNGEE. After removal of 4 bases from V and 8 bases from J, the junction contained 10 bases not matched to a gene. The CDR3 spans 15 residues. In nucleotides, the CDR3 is TGTGCCAGCAGCAGGCTAGCGGGACCCTTCTATGAGCAGTTCTTC. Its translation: CASSRLAGPFYEQFF.

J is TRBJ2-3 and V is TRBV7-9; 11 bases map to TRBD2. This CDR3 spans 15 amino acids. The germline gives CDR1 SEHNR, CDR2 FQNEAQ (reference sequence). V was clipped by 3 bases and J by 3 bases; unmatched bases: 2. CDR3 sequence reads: CASSFSGRGTDTQYF. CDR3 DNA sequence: TGTGCCAGCAGCTTTAGCGGGAGGGGAACAGATACGCAGTATTTT.

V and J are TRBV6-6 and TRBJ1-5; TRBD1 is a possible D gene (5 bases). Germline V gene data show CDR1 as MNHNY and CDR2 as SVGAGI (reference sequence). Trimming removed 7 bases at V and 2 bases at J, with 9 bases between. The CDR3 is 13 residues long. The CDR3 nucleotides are TGTGCCAGCATAGACAGCCGCAATCAGCCCCAGCATTTT. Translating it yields CASIDSRNQPQHF.

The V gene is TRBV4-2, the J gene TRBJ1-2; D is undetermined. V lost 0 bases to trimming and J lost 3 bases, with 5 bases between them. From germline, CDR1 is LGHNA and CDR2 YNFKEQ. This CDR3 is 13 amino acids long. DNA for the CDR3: TGTGCCAGCAGCCAAGATGTAGACTATGGCTACACCTTC. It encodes CASSQDVDYGYTF.

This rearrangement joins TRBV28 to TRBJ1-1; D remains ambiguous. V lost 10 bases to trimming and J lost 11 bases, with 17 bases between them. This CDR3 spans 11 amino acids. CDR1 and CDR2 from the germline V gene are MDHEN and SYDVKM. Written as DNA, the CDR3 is TGTGCCACCCTTGGGCGCCCTGGGGCTTTCTTT. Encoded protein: CATLGRPGAFF.

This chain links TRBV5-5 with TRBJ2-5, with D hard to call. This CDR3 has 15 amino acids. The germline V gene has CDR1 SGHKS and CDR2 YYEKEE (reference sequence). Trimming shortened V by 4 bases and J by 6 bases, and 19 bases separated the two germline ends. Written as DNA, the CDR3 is TGTGCCAGCAGCACCGACTTTTGGTCCGTGAAGACCCAGTACTTC. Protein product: CASSTDFWSVKTQYF.

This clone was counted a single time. CDR3 loop: CASSLQGTNYGYTF. In nucleotides, the CDR3 is TGTGCCAGCAGCCTACAGGGGACTAACTATGGCTACACCTTC. The chain employs TRBV2 and TRBJ1-2; 7 bases are a match to TRBD1. V lost 6 bases, J lost 0 bases, and 4 bases stayed unmatched. Per the germline V gene, CDR1 is SNHLY and CDR2 is FYNNEI. This CDR3 has 14 residues. Full variable domain (missing parts from reference TRBV2 and TRBJ1-2): EPEVTQTPSHQVTQMGQEVILRCVPISNHLYFYWYRQILGQKVEFLVSFYNNEISEKSEIFDDQFSVERPDGSNFTLKIRSTKLEDSAMYFCASSLQGTNYGYTFGSGTRLTVV.

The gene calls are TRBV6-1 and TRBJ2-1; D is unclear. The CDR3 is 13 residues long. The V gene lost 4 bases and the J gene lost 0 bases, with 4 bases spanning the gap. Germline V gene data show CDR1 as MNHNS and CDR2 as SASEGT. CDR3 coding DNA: TGTGCCAGCAGTGCTAGCTCCTACAATGAGCAGTTCTTC. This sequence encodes CASSASSYNEQFF.

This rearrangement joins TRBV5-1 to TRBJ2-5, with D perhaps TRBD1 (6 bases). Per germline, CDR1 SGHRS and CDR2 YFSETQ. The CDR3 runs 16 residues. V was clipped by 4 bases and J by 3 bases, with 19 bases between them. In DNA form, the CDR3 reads TGCGCCAGCAGCCCGAGGGGGACGAGGGGAGAAGAGACCCAGTACTTC. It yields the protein CASSPRGTRGEETQYF. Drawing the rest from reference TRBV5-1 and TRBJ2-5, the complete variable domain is KAGVTQTPRYLIKTRGQQVTLSCSPISGHRSVSWYQQTPGQGLQFLFEYFSETQRNKGNFPGRFSGRQFSNSRSEMNVSTLELGDSALYLCASSPRGTRGEETQYFGPGTRLLVL.